Below, 13 T cell receptor beta chains from the same sample are listed, as sequenced in a study of blood T cells in healthy people across ages. Combining a sample-barcoded 5' primer with a J-beta primer mix, a second PCR ran for roughly 6 to 12 cycles. MiXCR, run by TCRdb on the 5' RACE reads, gives a single entry per CDR3 protein. The sample lists roughly 680,000 distinct CDR3 sequences; roughly half were seen once. Sequences were obtained from blood. The source of these receptors is a woman older than 75 in good health.

This clonotype was detected only a few times. In nucleotides, the CDR3 is TGTGCCAGCAGCCCCTCAGGGGGAGGGGAAAAACTGTTTTTT. It yields the protein CASSPSGGGEKLFF. This chain uses TRBV7-2 with TRBJ1-4; TRBD1 aligns across 7 bases. Germline trimming cut 5 bases from V and 8 bases from J; bases unmatched to any gene: 8. CDR1 is SGHTA and CDR2 is FQGNSA in the germline V gene. The CDR3 consists of 14 residues.

This clonotype was counted between two and nine times. The chain has TRBV9 and TRBJ2-2; 10 positions match TRBD2. Germline V CDR1 and CDR2: SGDLS, YYNGEE. This CDR3 is built from 15 residues. The junction had 6 bases not matched to a gene; V was cut back by 3 bases and J by 7 bases. This CDR3 reads CASSASGGALGELFF. In nucleotides, the CDR3 is TGTGCCAGCAGCGCGAGCGGGGGGGCGCTCGGGGAGCTGTTTTTT.

The chain employs TRBV15 and TRBJ2-7; D may be TRBD2 (5 bases). V was clipped by 5 bases and J by 3 bases, with 14 bases between them. From germline, CDR1 is LNHNV and CDR2 YYDKDF (reference sequence). The CDR3 runs 14 residues. The CDR3 bases are TGTGCCACCAGCCCCCGAACCGGGATCTACGAGCAGTACTTC. It codes for CATSPRTGIYEQYF.

Of note for this clonotype: This may come from a read error, since a much larger clone is one base off. CDR3 sequence (DNA): TGTGCCAGCAGTTACGGGGGCGAGGGCCATGGCTACACCTTC. Protein product: CASSYGGEGHGYTF. The chain joins TRBV6-5 to TRBJ1-2, with a possible D match to TRBD1 (6 bases). V was cut by 2 bases and J by 6 bases, with 13 bases left in between. CDR1 MNHEY and CDR2 SVGAGI come from the germline V gene. The CDR3 totals 14 residues.

The chain recombines TRBV20-1 with TRBJ2-3; unclear D gene. The germline CDR1 and CDR2 sequences are DFQATT and SNEGSKA (reference sequence). V was clipped by 1 base and J by 5 bases, with 19 bases between them. The CDR3 sequence is 16 residues long. CDR3 in amino acids: CSARGDQAALGDTQYF. CDR3 coding DNA: TGCAGTGCTAGAGGGGATCAGGCTGCGCTTGGAGATACGCAGTATTTT.

This clonotype has only a few counts. This chain joins TRBV24-1 and TRBJ2-2; D call uncertain. Trimming shortened V by 7 bases and J by 6 bases, and 14 bases separated the two germline ends. The germline V gene encodes CDR1 KGHDR and CDR2 SFDVKD. The CDR3 length is 14 residues. CDR3 region: CATRDSPESGELFF. In nucleotides, the CDR3 is TGTGCCACCAGAGATAGTCCTGAGTCCGGGGAGCTGTTTTTT.

This clonotype was seen only a few times. With a much larger clone just one base away, this may be a read error. The genes are TRBV24-1 and TRBJ2-3, with D unclear. Per the germline V gene, CDR1 is KGHDR and CDR2 is SFDVKD. This CDR3 comprises 15 residues. The CDR3 spells CAASDPRRATDTQYF. CDR3 in DNA: TGTGCCGCCAGTGATCCGAGACGGGCCACAGATACGCAGTATTTT.

The count of this clonotype is one. The germline gene is not matched at one end of the junction; a read error may be the cause. The chain recombines TRBV5-1 with TRBJ1-1, with D perhaps TRBD1 (5 bases). The length of the CDR3 is 15 residues. CDR1 is SGHRS and CDR2 is YFSETQ in the germline V gene. The DNA for the CDR3 is TGCGGCAGCAGCTGGTCGACAGTTGCCAACACTGAAGCTTTCTTT. Protein product: CGSSWSTVANTEAFF. The full variable domain, completed using reference TRBV5-1 and TRBJ1-1, is KAGVTQTPRYLIKTRGQQVTLSCSPISGHRSVSWYQQTPGQGLQFLFEYFSETQRNKGNFPGRFSGRQFSNSRSEMNVSTLELGDSALYLCGSSWSTVANTEAFFGQGTRLTVV.

On this clonotype: A clone one base away is much larger, so this may be a read error. The rearrangement joins TRBV10-3 to TRBJ1-2; D gene ambiguous. From germline, CDR1 is ENHRY and CDR2 SYGVKD. V dropped 6 bases and J dropped 4 bases, with 15 bases sitting between them. The CDR3 extends over 14 amino acids. DNA for the CDR3: TGTGCCATCAGCGCGATCACAGAATCCTATGGCTACACCTTC. It yields the protein CAISAITESYGYTF.

This clonotype was counted ten times or more. The chain combines TRBV20-1 with TRBJ2-1; D remains unclear. Germline V gives CDR1 DFQATT, CDR2 SNEGSKA (reference sequence). V was cut by 4 bases and J by 6 bases, with 7 bases left in between. The CDR3 has 11 residues. The CDR3 here is CSAIPINEQFF. Written as DNA, the CDR3 is TGCAGTGCTATACCGATCAATGAGCAGTTCTTC.

This clonotype has more than one count but fewer than ten. V and J are TRBV25-1 and TRBJ2-7, with 9 nucleotides matching TRBD1. V lost 5 bases, J lost 3 bases, and 8 bases stayed unmatched. Germline CDR1 MGHDK, CDR2 SYGVNS. CDR3 length: 15 amino acids. CDR3 DNA: TGTGCCAGCAGTCCGTCGGGACAGGGAAGCTACGAGCAGTACTTC. This encodes CASSPSGQGSYEQYF.

The chain employs TRBV7-2 and TRBJ1-1; maybe TRBD1 (6 bases). This CDR3 is built from 14 residues. Germline CDR1 SGHTA, CDR2 FQGNSA. V was trimmed by 5 bases and J by 4 bases, leaving 14 bases between them. The CDR3 sequence: CASSPQTGSTEAFF. In nucleotides, the CDR3 is TGTGCCAGCAGCCCTCAAACAGGGAGCACTGAAGCTTTCTTT.

The table lists this clonotype with a few counts. The J gene is TRBJ1-2, the V gene TRBV29-1; the match to TRBD1 covers 7 bases. Per germline, CDR1 SQVTM and CDR2 ANQGSEA. There are 13 residues in the CDR3. Trimming cost V 7 bases and J 11 bases; bases outside gene matches: 16. The CDR3 DNA is TGCAGCGGGGGACAGAACAACTATGCTGGTTACACCTTC. As protein: CSGGQNNYAGYTF.